A selection of T cell receptor beta chains follows, all from one sample in a study of tumor-infiltrating lymphocytes in localized non-small cell lung cancer. Generated by immunoSEQ multiplex PCR, the TCRdb table keeps only in-frame clones and is missing some. The sample carries about 23,000 clones, roughly 66% recorded once. What was sequenced was lung tumor tissue. The receptor source for this set is a human donor with non-small cell lung cancer. Both conserved end residues are part of each CDR3. The D gene is left open where the match is weak. The size entry is marked missing in some rows and otherwise reads once, few, many or a size class.

d_gene: -
v_gene: TRBV30
j_gene: TRBJ1-5
abundance: -
CDR3nt: TGTGCCTGGGGAGTAGGGGGAGGGGGGCAGCCCCAGCATTTT
CDR3aa: CAWGVGGGGQPQHF

d_gene: TRBD1
v_gene: TRBV10-3
j_gene: TRBJ2-7
abundance: -
CDR3nt: TGTGCCATCAGTGACTCAGGGGGCGCGGGGGAGCAGTACTTC
CDR3aa: CAISDSGGAGEQYF

d_gene: TRBD1
v_gene: TRBV5-4
j_gene: TRBJ1-2
abundance: few
CDR3nt: TGTGCCAGCAGCCCCGGGGGCGGGACAGAGGCTCGCCGCGCCTTC
CDR3aa: CASSPGGGTEARRAF

d_gene: -
v_gene: TRBV18
j_gene: TRBJ1-4
abundance: -
CDR3nt: TGTGCCAGCTCACGGGAAACTAGACGTGGGGAAAAACTGTTTTTT
CDR3aa: CASSRETRRGEKLFF

d_gene: TRBD2
v_gene: TRBV4-3
j_gene: TRBJ2-1
abundance: few
CDR3nt: TGCGCCAGCAGCCAAGACCGACTAGCGGGGATGAGCTCCTACAATGAGCAGTTCTTC
CDR3aa: CASSQDRLAGMSSYNEQFF

d_gene: -
v_gene: TRBV2
j_gene: TRBJ2-1
abundance: -
CDR3nt: TGTGCCAGCAAGACCTTCAATGAGCAGTTCTTC
CDR3aa: CASKTFNEQFF

d_gene: -
v_gene: TRBV29-1
j_gene: TRBJ2-1
abundance: -
CDR3nt: TGCAGCGTTTGGTGGCAGACCAATGAGCAGTTCTTC
CDR3aa: CSVWWQTNEQFF

d_gene: -
v_gene: TRBV11-2
j_gene: TRBJ1-6
abundance: -
CDR3nt: TGTGCCAGCAGCCAAACACAGGGAAGGTCCTATAATTCACCCCTCCACTTT
CDR3aa: CASSQTQGRSYNSPLHF

d_gene: -
v_gene: TRBV11-3
j_gene: TRBJ2-1
abundance: -
CDR3nt: TGTGCCAGCAGCCCAACAGCCGGGAACAATGAGCAGTTCTTC
CDR3aa: CASSPTAGNNEQFF

d_gene: -
v_gene: TRBV19
j_gene: TRBJ1-5
abundance: few
CDR3nt: TGTGCCAGTAGTATCCGGGGGGATCAGCCCCAGCATTTT
CDR3aa: CASSIRGDQPQHF

d_gene: -
v_gene: TRBV25-1
j_gene: TRBJ1-1
abundance: -
CDR3nt: TGTGCCAGCAGTGAAGCGAAGGGCTATGCGACTGAAGCTTTCTTT
CDR3aa: CASSEAKGYATEAFF

d_gene: TRBD1
v_gene: TRBV11-2
j_gene: TRBJ2-3
abundance: -
CDR3nt: TGTGCCAGCAGCTGGGGGACAGGCAGCACAGATACGCAGTATTTT
CDR3aa: CASSWGTGSTDTQYF

d_gene: TRBD1
v_gene: TRBV5-1
j_gene: TRBJ1-1
abundance: few
CDR3nt: TGCGCCAGCAGCGCGAATCCGGGACAGGGGGCTGAAGCTTTCTTT
CDR3aa: CASSANPGQGAEAFF

d_gene: -
v_gene: TRBV7-2
j_gene: TRBJ2-5
abundance: -
CDR3nt: TGTGCCAGCAGCTTCGGCCTTGGAGAGACCCAGTACTTC
CDR3aa: CASSFGLGETQYF

d_gene: -
v_gene: TRBV5-5
j_gene: TRBJ2-7
abundance: few
CDR3nt: TGTGCCAGCAGTCGACAGGTAATAGACTCGGGGGAGCAGTACTTC
CDR3aa: CASSRQVIDSGEQYF

d_gene: -
v_gene: TRBV5-4
j_gene: TRBJ1-1
abundance: few
CDR3nt: TGTGCCAGCAGCTTGGCCTTTGAGGGGCAGTTAACTGAAGCTTTCTTT
CDR3aa: CASSLAFEGQLTEAFF

d_gene: -
v_gene: TRBV6-5
j_gene: TRBJ1-6
abundance: -
CDR3nt: TGTGCCAGCAGTAGCTTCGGGCAACTTAATTCACCCCTCCACTTT
CDR3aa: CASSSFGQLNSPLHF

d_gene: -
v_gene: TRBV12-5
j_gene: TRBJ1-3
abundance: -
CDR3nt: TGTGCTAGTGGTTTCGGAACGGCCGGAAACACCATATATTTT
CDR3aa: CASGFGTAGNTIYF

d_gene: -
v_gene: TRBV18
j_gene: TRBJ1-1
abundance: -
CDR3nt: TGTGCCAGCTCACTTCGGGGGGGGACTGAAGCTTTCTTT
CDR3aa: CASSLRGGTEAFF

d_gene: TRBD2
v_gene: TRBV7-3
j_gene: TRBJ2-2
abundance: -
CDR3nt: TGTGCCAGCAGCTCATTAGCGGGGGCCAACACCGGGGAGCTGTTTTTT
CDR3aa: CASSSLAGANTGELFF

d_gene: -
v_gene: TRBV7-8
j_gene: TRBJ1-2
abundance: -
CDR3nt: TGTGCCAGCAGCCCGTCCGCCCAGGGCGAAATACCTAACTATGGCTACACCTTC
CDR3aa: CASSPSAQGEIPNYGYTF

d_gene: TRBD1
v_gene: TRBV19
j_gene: TRBJ1-5
abundance: -
CDR3nt: TGTGCCAGTAGTATCGGGCCTGGGACAGGGTATAGCAATCAGCCCCAGCATTTT
CDR3aa: CASSIGPGTGYSNQPQHF

d_gene: TRBD2
v_gene: TRBV6-5
j_gene: TRBJ2-1
abundance: -
CDR3nt: TGTGCCAGCAGACTAGAGCGGGGGAAAAACAATGAGCAGTTCTTC
CDR3aa: CASRLERGKNNEQFF

d_gene: TRBD1
v_gene: TRBV19
j_gene: TRBJ1-1
abundance: -
CDR3nt: TGTGCCACCCAGGACAGGGCAGGGGGTAACACTGAAGCTTTCTTT
CDR3aa: CATQDRAGGNTEAFF

d_gene: -
v_gene: TRBV4-2
j_gene: TRBJ2-3
abundance: -
CDR3nt: TGTGCCAGCAGCCAAGTAGGGGGAAATGCAGATACGCAGTATTTT
CDR3aa: CASSQVGGNADTQYF

d_gene: -
v_gene: TRBV15
j_gene: TRBJ1-2
abundance: -
CDR3nt: TGTGCCACCAGCAGAGATTTTACAGGGCCCTATGGCTACACCTTC
CDR3aa: CATSRDFTGPYGYTF